These 21 T cell receptor beta chains were all obtained from the same sample, sequenced in a study of metastatic and nonmetastatic thyroid tumors. TCRdb re-processed the PCR reads through MiXCR. The table records more than 70,000 clones, over 8.5% of them present only once. No patient received treatment before thyroid surgery. The sequenced material came from blood. These receptors came from a female donor with papillary thyroid cancer or a benign thyroid nodule (not recorded which). Some clones in this sample may be carry-over from other donors' samples.

V is TRBV19 and J is TRBJ1-2, with TRBD1 identical over 9 bases. Germline V CDR1 and CDR2: LNHDA, SQIVND (reference sequence). V lost 5 bases to trimming and J lost 3 bases; unmatched junction nucleotides: 7. The CDR3 spans 15 residues. This chain's CDR3 is CASSSRDREHYGYTF. In DNA form, the CDR3 reads TGTGCCAGTAGTTCCCGGGACAGGGAGCACTATGGCTACACCTTC.

There are many counts of this clone. V and J are TRBV18 and TRBJ1-4, with D perhaps TRBD1 (5 bases). This CDR3 contains 14 residues. Trimming pared 1 base from V and 7 bases from J, leaving 10 bases between. The germline gives CDR1 KGHSH, CDR2 LQKENI. DNA of the CDR3: TGTGCCAGCTCACCACGGCAGGGAAGTGAAAAACTGTTTTTT. Translation gives CASSPRQGSEKLFF. The full variable domain, with the rest looked up from reference TRBV18 and TRBJ1-4, is NAGVMQNPRHLVRRRGQEARLRCSPMKGHSHVYWYRQLPEEGLKFMVYLQKENIIDESGMPKERFSAEFPKEGPSILRIQQVVRGDSAAYFCASSPRQGSEKLFFGSGTQLSVL.

This clone was detected ten times or more. V gene TRBV5-1 combines with J gene TRBJ1-4, with 10 bases identical to TRBD1. Losses at the gene ends were 7 bases for V and 7 bases for J; bases not matched to a gene: 4. Germline V gene lookup returns CDR1 SGHRS and CDR2 YFSETQ. This CDR3 has 13 residues. The CDR3 spells CASGRTGGEKLFF. In DNA, the CDR3 is TGCGCCAGCGGAAGGACAGGGGGTGAAAAACTGTTTTTT.

Remarks on this clone: The sample has other DNA sequences that encode this CDR3 too. The chain couples TRBV5-1 to TRBJ2-3, with 11 bases lining up with TRBD1. The CDR3 loop spans 16 amino acids. Trimming took 5 bases from V and 1 from J; bases not matched to a gene: 6. Germline assignment: CDR1 SGHRS and CDR2 YFSETQ. In nucleotides, the CDR3 is TGCGCCAGCAGTTCGGGACAGGGGGGACGCACAGATACGCAGTATTTT. Protein product: CASSSGQGGRTDTQYF.

This clone was picked up many times. V and J are TRBV11-2 and TRBJ1-1, with no clear D. The CDR3 extends over 13 amino acids. Germline V gives CDR1 SGHAT, CDR2 FQNNGV. Trimming took 3 bases from V and 3 from J, leaving 8 bases between them. The CDR3 sequence is CASSLWADTEAFF. The CDR3 coding sequence is TGTGCCAGCAGCTTGTGGGCTGACACTGAAGCTTTCTTT.

This CDR3 is CSAFTVGEVDYGYTF. In nucleotides, the CDR3 is TGCAGTGCTTTTACAGTAGGGGAGGTTGACTATGGCTACACCTTC. The rearrangement joins TRBV20-1 to TRBJ1-2, with D tentatively TRBD1 (5 bases). The germline CDR1 and CDR2 sequences are DFQATT and SNEGSKA (reference sequence). Trimming cost V 5 bases and J 3 bases, with 19 bases left between them. The CDR3 sequence is 15 residues long.

This clone has ten or more counts. V gene TRBV6-1 combines with J gene TRBJ2-7; a weak D match, TRBD1 (6 bases). Per the germline V gene, CDR1 is MNHNS and CDR2 is SASEGT. V was cut by 4 bases and J by 3 bases, with 10 bases left in between. The CDR3 runs 13 residues. The CDR3 region is CASSGGRNYEQYF. Here the CDR3 DNA reads TGTGCCAGCAGTGGGGGGCGCAACTACGAGCAGTACTTC.

This clone was detected only a few times. This may be a read error, as it is one base from a much larger clone. This chain connects TRBV20-1 to TRBJ1-1, with D possibly TRBD1 on 5 matching bases. Per the germline V gene, CDR1 is DFQATT and CDR2 is SNEGSKA (reference sequence). The CDR3 covers 12 residues. The CDR3 coding sequence is TGCAGTGCCGGGACCGAGAACGCTGAAGCTTTCTTT. Its protein is CSAGTENAEAFF.

This clone appeared many times. The chain links TRBV7-8 to TRBJ1-2, with D unresolved. Germline assignment: CDR1 SGHVS and CDR2 FQNEAQ. V was trimmed by 0 bases and J by 0 bases, leaving 11 bases between them. This CDR3 spans 16 amino acids. Here the CDR3 reads CASSLARPAANYGYTF. The CDR3, as DNA: TGTGCCAGCAGCTTAGCGCGACCCGCAGCTAACTATGGCTACACCTTC.

The chain employs TRBV3-1 and TRBJ2-1, with a weak D call TRBD1 (6 bases). V lost 0 bases and J lost 6, with 12 bases in between. The CDR3 is made up of 15 amino acids. Germline CDR1 is LGHDT and CDR2 is YNNKEL (reference sequence). The CDR3 nucleotides read TGTGCCAGCAGCCAAGATATTTCAGGGGCCAATGAGCAGTTCTTC. It specifies CASSQDISGANEQFF.

The rearrangement links TRBV6-1 to TRBJ2-7; TRBD2 agrees at 8 bases. The CDR3 extends over 16 amino acids. The V segment lost 7 bases and the J segment 6 bases; nucleotides outside the gene matches: 17. Germline V gene sequence: CDR1 MNHNS, CDR2 SASEGT. Here the CDR3 DNA reads TGTGCCAGCATGACAAGCGGGGGCCTGGGGATATGCGAGCAGTACTTC. Amino acids: CASMTSGGLGICEQYF.

The CDR3 sequence: CASSPTRTSGRYNEQFF. In DNA form, the CDR3 reads TGTGCCAGCAGCCCTACTCGGACTAGCGGAAGATACAATGAGCAGTTCTTC. V is TRBV7-3 and J is TRBJ2-1; 10 bases line up with TRBD2. The CDR3 is made up of 17 amino acids. V was pared by 5 bases and J by 4 bases, with 11 bases of the junction left unmatched. The germline CDR1 and CDR2 sequences are SGHTA and FQGTGA.

In its sample, this clone was seen many times. The V call is TRBV6-1, the J call TRBJ1-1; unclear D gene. The CDR3 extends over 14 amino acids. The germline CDR1 and CDR2 sequences are MNHNS and SASEGT. Trimming stripped 5 bases from V and 4 bases from J, with 14 bases between. DNA for the CDR3: TGTGCCAGCAGTAACACAAGGGAGGGCACTGAAGCTTTCTTT. It yields the protein CASSNTREGTEAFF.

A few counts support this clone. Being one base from a much bigger clone, this may be a read error. The sample contains more than one DNA sequence encoding this CDR3. The chain combines TRBV28 with TRBJ2-5, with TRBD1 identical over 8 bases. The germline gives CDR1 MDHEN, CDR2 SYDVKM. The CDR3 sequence is 14 residues long. In DNA form, the CDR3 reads TGTGCTAGCAGCACTTTCCAGGGGGCCGAGACCCAGTACTTC. Translating it yields CASSTFQGAETQYF.

This clone has ten or more counts. The chain links TRBV9 to TRBJ2-1; tentatively, D is TRBD1 (6 bases). V was shortened by 2 bases and J by 6 bases, with 15 bases between the two germline ends. The CDR3 contains 15 residues. Germline CDR1 reads SGDLS; CDR2 reads YYNGEE. In nucleotides, the CDR3 is TGTGCCAGCAGCGTGGGGGCAGGGGCATTCAATGAGCAGTTCTTC. It codes for CASSVGAGAFNEQFF. The complete variable domain, with remaining parts taken from reference TRBV9 and TRBJ2-1, reads DSGVTQTPKHLITATGQRVTLRCSPRSGDLSVYWYQQSLDQGLQFLIQYYNGEERAKGNILERFSAQQFPDLHSELNLSSLELGDSALYFCASSVGAGAFNEQFFGPGTRLTVL.

Only a few counts were recorded for this clone. This may be a read error, as it is one base from a much larger clone. The chain couples TRBV2 to TRBJ2-1; 7 bases are shared with TRBD1. The V segment lost 11 bases and the J segment 5 bases; nucleotides outside the gene matches: 12. Germline V CDR1 and CDR2: SNHLY, FYNNEI. The CDR3 totals 14 residues. The CDR3 is CALRRQGANNEQFF. The DNA of the CDR3 is TGTGCCCTTAGGCGACAGGGTGCAAACAATGAGCAGTTCTTC. Filled out from reference TRBV2 and TRBJ2-1, the complete variable domain reads EPEVTQTPSHQVTQMGQEVILRCVPISNHLYFYWYRQILGQKVEFLVSFYNNEISEKSEIFDDQFSVERPDGSNFTLKIRSTKLEDSAMYFCALRRQGANNEQFFGPGTRLTVL.

For this clone: One base away lies a much larger clone, so this may be a sequencing read error. The V and J genes are TRBV28 and TRBJ2-7; D call uncertain. The CDR3 consists of 11 residues. The germline V gene has CDR1 MDHEN and CDR2 SYDVKM. This chain's CDR3 is CASSTTSERYF. The CDR3 coding sequence is TGTGCCAGCAGCACTACAAGCGAGCGGTACTTC.

This clone was recorded many times. This chain uses TRBV6-4 with TRBJ2-3; TRBD1 matches at 7 bases. Trimming removed 4 bases from V and 1 base from J; junction bases left unmatched: 8. There are 16 residues in the CDR3. CDR1 is MRHNA and CDR2 is SNTAGT in the germline V gene. CDR3 DNA: TGTGCCAGCAGTGCAACAGGGGTTTCTGGCACAGATACGCAGTATTTT. It is translated as CASSATGVSGTDTQYF.

Regarding this clone: This likely comes from a read error, as the CDR3 has no conserved phenylalanine or tryptophan at its end. The chain uses TRBV6-4 and TRBJ2-1; 8 bases are a match to TRBD2. Trimming at V came to 3 bases and at J to 4 bases, leaving 8 bases not matched to a gene. The germline V gene encodes CDR1 MRHNA and CDR2 SNTAGT. The CDR3 runs 16 residues. The CDR3, as DNA: TGTGCCAGCAGTGAGTCACCCAGCGGGGGATACAATGAGCAGTTCCTC. It translates to CASSESPSGGYNEQFL.

There are many counts of this clone. This rearrangement joins TRBV27 to TRBJ2-7, with 12 bases identical to TRBD1. Germline values: CDR1 MNHEY, CDR2 SMNVEV (reference sequence). V dropped 5 bases and J dropped 6; count of bases not matched to a gene: 11. The CDR3 is 16 residues long. DNA of the CDR3: TGTGCCAGCAGTCGGGGGACAGGGGGCGCGGTGTCCGAGCAGTACTTC. This sequence encodes CASSRGTGGAVSEQYF.

Of note for this clone: Possible read error: a much larger clone is one base away. The chain uses TRBV11-1 and TRBJ2-1, with D hard to call. Per the germline V gene, CDR1 is SGHAT and CDR2 is FQDESV (reference sequence). The CDR3 totals 16 residues. For the CDR3, the DNA is TGTGCCAGCAGCCCCTCCGACGGTCGCTCCCACAATGAGCAGTTCTTC. This codes for CASSPSDGRSHNEQFF.